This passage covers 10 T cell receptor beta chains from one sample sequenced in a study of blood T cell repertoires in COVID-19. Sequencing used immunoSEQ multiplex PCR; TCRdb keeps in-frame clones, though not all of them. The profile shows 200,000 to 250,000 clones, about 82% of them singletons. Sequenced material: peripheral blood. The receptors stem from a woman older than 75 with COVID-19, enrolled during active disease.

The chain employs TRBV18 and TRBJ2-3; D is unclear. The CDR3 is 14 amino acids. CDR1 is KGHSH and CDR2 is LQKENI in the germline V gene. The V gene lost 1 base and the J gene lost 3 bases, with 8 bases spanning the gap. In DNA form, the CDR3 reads TGTGCCAGCTCACCACAATTTCAGACAGATACGCAGTATTTT. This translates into CASSPQFQTDTQYF.

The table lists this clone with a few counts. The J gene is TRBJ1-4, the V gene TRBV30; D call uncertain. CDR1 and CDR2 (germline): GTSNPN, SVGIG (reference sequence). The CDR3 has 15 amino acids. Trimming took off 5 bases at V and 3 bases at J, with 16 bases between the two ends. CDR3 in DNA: TGTGCCTGGTCAATCGGTGCACAGTCTAATGAAAAACTGTTTTTT. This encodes CAWSIGAQSNEKLFF. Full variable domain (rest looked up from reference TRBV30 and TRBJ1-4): SQTIHQWPATLVQPVGSPLSLECTVEGTSNPNLYWYRQAAGRGLQLLFYSVGIGQISSEVPQNLSASRPQDRQFILSSKKLLLSDSGFYLCAWSIGAQSNEKLFFGSGTQLSVL.

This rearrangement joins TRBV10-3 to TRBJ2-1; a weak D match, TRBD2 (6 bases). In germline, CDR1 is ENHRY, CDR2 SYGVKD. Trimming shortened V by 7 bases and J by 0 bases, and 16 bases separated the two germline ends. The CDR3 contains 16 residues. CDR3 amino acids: CAITLGRPSSYNEQFF. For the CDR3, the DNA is TGTGCCATCACCTTGGGGAGGCCGAGCTCCTACAATGAGCAGTTCTTC.

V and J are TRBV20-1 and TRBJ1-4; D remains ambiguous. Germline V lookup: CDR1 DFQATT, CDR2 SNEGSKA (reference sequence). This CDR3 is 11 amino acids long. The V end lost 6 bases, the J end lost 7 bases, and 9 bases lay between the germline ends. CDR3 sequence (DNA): TGCAGTGCCCCTTCCGGTGAAAAACTGTTTTTT. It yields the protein CSAPSGEKLFF.

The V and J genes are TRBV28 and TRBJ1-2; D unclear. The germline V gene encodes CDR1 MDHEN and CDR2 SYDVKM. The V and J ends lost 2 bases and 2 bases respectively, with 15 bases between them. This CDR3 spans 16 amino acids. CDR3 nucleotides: TGTGCCAGCAGTTTACCCCTGGCGGGAACGAACTATGGCTACACCTTC. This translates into CASSLPLAGTNYGYTF.

The DNA for the CDR3 is TGTGCCAGCAGATTAGATAACACTGAAGCTTTCTTT. This encodes CASRLDNTEAFF. The rearrangement uses TRBV6-6 and TRBJ1-1; D is ambiguous. The germline CDR1 and CDR2 sequences are MNHNY and SVGAGI (reference sequence). This CDR3 contains 12 residues. V lost 6 bases to trimming and J lost 2 bases, with 7 bases between them.

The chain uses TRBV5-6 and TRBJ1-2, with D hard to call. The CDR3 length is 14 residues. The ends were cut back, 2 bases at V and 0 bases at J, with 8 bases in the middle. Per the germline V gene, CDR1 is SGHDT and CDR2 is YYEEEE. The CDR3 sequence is CASSLRTANYGYTF. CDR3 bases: TGTGCCAGCAGCTTACGTACAGCTAACTATGGCTACACCTTC.

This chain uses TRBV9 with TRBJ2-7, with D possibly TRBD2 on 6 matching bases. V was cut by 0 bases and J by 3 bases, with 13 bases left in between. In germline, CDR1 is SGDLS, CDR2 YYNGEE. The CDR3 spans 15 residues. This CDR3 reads CASSVDGGFDYEQYF. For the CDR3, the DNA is TGTGCCAGCAGCGTAGATGGGGGGTTCGACTACGAGCAGTACTTC.

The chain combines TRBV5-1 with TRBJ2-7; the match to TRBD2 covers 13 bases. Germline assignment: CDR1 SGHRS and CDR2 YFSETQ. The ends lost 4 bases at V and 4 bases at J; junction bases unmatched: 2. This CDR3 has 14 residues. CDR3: CASSMTSGGYEQYF. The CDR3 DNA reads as TGCGCCAGCAGCATGACTAGCGGGGGGTACGAGCAGTACTTC.

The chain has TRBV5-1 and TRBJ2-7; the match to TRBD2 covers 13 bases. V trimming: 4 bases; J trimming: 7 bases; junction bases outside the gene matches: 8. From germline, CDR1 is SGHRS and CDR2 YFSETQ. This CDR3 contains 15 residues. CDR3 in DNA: TGCGCCAGCAGCCTAGGGACTAGCGGGACGGGAGAGCAGTACTTC. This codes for CASSLGTSGTGEQYF.